A single count supports the clone carrying this TCR beta chain. The sample comes from a study of read filtering for tumor transcriptome and immune sequencing. On the study more broadly: TCR-mapped reads were about 3.5 to 11 million with IR-seq versus about 85 to 1,300 with RNA-seq.

Molecular barcoded adaptors covering alpha/delta and beta/gamma chains were used on roughly 370 ng RNA. TCRdb independently ran MiXCR on the reads; one entry per CDR3 protein. The table lists around 140,000 distinct CDR3 sequences, roughly 13% of them singletons. The sequence was obtained from a donor aged 40 or older with multiple myeloma. Specimen: a population of CD138-negative cells sorted from bone marrow.

The CDR3 nucleotides are TGCAGCGTTCGTGTAAATGAGCAGTTCTTC. This encodes CSVRVNEQFF. The rearrangement joins TRBV29-1 to TRBJ2-1; D ambiguous. The CDR3 consists of 10 residues. The germline CDR1 and CDR2 sequences are SQVTM and ANQGSEA. Trimming stripped 5 bases from V and 7 bases from J, with 6 bases between.